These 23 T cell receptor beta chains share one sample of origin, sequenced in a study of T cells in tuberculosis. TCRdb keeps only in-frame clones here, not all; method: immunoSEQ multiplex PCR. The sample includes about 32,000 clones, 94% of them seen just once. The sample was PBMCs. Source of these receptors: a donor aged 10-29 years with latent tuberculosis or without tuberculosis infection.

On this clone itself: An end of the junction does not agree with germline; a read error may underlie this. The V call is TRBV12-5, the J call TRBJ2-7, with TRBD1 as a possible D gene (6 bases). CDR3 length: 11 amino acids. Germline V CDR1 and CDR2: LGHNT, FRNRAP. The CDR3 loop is CAGGQTYEQYF. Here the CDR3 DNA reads TGTGCTGGTGGACAGACCTACGAGCAGTACTTC.

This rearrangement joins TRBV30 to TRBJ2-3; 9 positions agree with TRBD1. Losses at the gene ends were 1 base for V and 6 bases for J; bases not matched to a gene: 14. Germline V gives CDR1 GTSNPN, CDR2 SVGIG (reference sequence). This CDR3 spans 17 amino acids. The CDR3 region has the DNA TGTGCCTGGAGTGGATGGGAACAGGGGGCTGTCAGCGATACGCAGTATTTT. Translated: CAWSGWEQGAVSDTQYF. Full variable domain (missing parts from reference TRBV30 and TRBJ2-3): SQTIHQWPATLVQPVGSPLSLECTVEGTSNPNLYWYRQAAGRGLQLLFYSVGIGQISSEVPQNLSASRPQDRQFILSSKKLLLSDSGFYLCAWSGWEQGAVSDTQYFGPGTRLTVL.

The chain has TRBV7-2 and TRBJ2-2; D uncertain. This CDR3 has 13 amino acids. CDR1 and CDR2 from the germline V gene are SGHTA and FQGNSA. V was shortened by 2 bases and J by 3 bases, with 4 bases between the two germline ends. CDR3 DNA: TGTGCCAGCAGCTTACAGGACACCGGGGAGCTGTTTTTT. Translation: CASSLQDTGELFF.

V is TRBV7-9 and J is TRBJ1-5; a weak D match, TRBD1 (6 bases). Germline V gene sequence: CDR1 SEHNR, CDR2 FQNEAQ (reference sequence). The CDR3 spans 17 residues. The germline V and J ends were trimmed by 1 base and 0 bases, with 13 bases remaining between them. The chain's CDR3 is CASSLVDRKNSNQPQHF. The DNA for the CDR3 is TGTGCCAGCAGCTTAGTGGACAGAAAGAATAGCAATCAGCCCCAGCATTTT.

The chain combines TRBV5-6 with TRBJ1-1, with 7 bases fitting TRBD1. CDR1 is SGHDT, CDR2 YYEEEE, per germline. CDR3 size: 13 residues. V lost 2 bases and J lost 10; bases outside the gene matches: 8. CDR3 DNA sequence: TGTGCCAGCAGCTTTCGGACTACAGGGGTAGCTTTCTTT. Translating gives CASSFRTTGVAFF.

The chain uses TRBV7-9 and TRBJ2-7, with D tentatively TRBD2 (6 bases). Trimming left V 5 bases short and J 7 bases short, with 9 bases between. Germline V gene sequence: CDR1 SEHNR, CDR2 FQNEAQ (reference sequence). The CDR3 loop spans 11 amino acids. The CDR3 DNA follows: TGTGCCAGCAGCGGTCTAGCGGAGCAGTACTTC. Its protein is CASSGLAEQYF.

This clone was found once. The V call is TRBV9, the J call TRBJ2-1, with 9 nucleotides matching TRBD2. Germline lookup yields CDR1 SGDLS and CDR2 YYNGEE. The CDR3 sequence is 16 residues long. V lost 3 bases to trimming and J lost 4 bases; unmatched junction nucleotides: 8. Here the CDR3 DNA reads TGTGCCAGCAGCGGTAGTGGCGGGAGGGGGTACAATGAGCAGTTCTTC. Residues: CASSGSGGRGYNEQFF.

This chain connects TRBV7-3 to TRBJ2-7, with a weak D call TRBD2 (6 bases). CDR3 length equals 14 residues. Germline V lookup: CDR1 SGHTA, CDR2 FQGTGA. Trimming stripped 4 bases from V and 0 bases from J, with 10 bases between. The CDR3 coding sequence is TGTGCCAGCAGCTCTCTAGCGTCCTCCTACGAGCAGTACTTC. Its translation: CASSSLASSYEQYF. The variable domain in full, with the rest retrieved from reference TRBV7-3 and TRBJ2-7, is GAGVSQTPSNKVTEKGKYVELRCDPISGHTALYWYRQSLGQGPEFLIYFQGTGAADDSGLPNDRFFAVRPEGSVSTLKIQRTERGDSAVYLCASSSLASSYEQYFGPGTRLTVT.

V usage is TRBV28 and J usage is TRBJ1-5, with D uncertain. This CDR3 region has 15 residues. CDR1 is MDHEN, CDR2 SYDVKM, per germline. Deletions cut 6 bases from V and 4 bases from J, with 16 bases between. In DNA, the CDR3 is TGTGCCAGCAGAGTCGACATGATTTTAAATCAGCCCCAGCATTTT. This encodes CASRVDMILNQPQHF.

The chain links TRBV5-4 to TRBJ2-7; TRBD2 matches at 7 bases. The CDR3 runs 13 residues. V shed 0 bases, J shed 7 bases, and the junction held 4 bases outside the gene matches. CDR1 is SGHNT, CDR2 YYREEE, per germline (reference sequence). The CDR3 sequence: CASSLVAGAEQYF. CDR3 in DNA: TGTGCCAGCAGCTTGGTGGCGGGAGCTGAGCAGTACTTC.

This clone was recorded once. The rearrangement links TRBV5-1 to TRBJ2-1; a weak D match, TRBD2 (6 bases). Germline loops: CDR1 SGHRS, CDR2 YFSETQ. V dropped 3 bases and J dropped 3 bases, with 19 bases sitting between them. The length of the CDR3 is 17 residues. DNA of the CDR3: TGCGCCAGCAGCTCGGAACCTTCGGGAGCTCACTACAATGAGCAGTTCTTC. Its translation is CASSSEPSGAHYNEQFF.

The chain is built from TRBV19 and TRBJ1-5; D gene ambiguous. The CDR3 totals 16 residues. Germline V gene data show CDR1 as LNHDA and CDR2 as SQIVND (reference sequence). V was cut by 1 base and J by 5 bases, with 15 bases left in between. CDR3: CASSIGVRLEDQPQHF. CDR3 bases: TGTGCCAGTAGTATAGGGGTCAGGCTGGAGGATCAGCCCCAGCATTTT.

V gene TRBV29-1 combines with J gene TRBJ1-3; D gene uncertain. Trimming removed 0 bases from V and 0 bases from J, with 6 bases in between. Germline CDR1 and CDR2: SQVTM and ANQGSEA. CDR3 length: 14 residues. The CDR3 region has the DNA TGCAGCGTTGAAGATCCAGGCTCTGGAAACACCATATATTTT. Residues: CSVEDPGSGNTIYF.

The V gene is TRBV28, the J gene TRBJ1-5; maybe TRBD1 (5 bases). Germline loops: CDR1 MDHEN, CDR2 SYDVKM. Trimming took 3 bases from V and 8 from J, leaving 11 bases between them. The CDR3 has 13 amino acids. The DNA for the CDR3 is TGTGCCAGCAGTTTCTCTGGGGCGGAGCCCCAGCATTTT. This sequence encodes CASSFSGAEPQHF.

The CDR3 DNA reads as TGTGCCAGCTCACCGGGGGCCTTCAATCAGCCCCAGCATTTT. It is translated as CASSPGAFNQPQHF. The gene calls are TRBV18 and TRBJ1-5; TRBD1 might be the D (6 bases). Trimming cost V 3 bases and J 3 bases, with 9 bases left between them. The CDR3 covers 14 residues. The germline CDR1 and CDR2 sequences are KGHSH and LQKENI.

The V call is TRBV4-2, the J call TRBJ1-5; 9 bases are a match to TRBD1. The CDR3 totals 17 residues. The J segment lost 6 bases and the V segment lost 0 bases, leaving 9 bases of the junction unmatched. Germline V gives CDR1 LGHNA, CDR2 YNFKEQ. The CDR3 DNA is TGTGCCAGCAGCCAAGATTGGGGACAGGGTCGGGGTCAGCCCCAGCATTTT. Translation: CASSQDWGQGRGQPQHF.

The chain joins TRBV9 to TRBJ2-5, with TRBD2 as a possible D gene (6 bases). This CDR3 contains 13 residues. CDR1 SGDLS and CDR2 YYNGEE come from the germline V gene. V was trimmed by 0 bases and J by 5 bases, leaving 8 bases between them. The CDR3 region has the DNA TGTGCCAGCAGCGTAGCTAGCGACGAGACCCAGTACTTC. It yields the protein CASSVASDETQYF.

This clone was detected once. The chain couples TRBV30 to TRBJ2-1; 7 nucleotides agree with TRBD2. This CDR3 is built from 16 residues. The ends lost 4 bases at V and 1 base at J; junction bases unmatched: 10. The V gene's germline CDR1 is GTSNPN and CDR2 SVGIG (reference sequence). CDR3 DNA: TGTGCCTGGACAGCAGGTGGCGGGAGATCCTACAATGAGCAGTTCTTC. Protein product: CAWTAGGGRSYNEQFF.

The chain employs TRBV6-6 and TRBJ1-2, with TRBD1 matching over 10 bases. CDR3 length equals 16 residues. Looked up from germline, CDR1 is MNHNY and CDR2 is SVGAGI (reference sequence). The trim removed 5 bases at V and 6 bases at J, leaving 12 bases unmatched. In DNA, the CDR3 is TGTGCCAGCAGTCCGGGACAGGGGCTATTTTATGATGGCTACACCTTC. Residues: CASSPGQGLFYDGYTF.

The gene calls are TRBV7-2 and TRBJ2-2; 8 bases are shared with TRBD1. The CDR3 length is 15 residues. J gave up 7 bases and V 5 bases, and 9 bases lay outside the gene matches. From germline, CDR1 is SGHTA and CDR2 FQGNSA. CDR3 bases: TGTGCCAGCAGCCCCCAGGGGGCGCAGAGCGGGGAGCTGTTTTTT. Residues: CASSPQGAQSGELFF.

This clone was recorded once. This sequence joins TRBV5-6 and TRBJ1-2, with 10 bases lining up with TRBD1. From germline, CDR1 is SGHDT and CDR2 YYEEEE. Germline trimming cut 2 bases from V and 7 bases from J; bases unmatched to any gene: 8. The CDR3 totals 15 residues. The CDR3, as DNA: TGTGCCAGCAGCTTAACCGGGACAGGGGTCAGTGGCTACACCTTC. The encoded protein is CASSLTGTGVSGYTF.

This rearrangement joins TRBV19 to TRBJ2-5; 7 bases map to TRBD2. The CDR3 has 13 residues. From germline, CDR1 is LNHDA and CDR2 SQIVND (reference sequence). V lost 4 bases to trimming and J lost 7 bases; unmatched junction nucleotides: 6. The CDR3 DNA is TGTGCCAGTAGTAGCCTAACGGGAGGGACCCAGTACTTC. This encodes CASSSLTGGTQYF. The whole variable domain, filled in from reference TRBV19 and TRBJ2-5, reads DGGITQSPKYLFRKEGQNVTLSCEQNLNHDAMYWYRQDPGQGLRLIYYSQIVNDFQKGDIAEGYSVSREKKESFPLTVTSAQKNPTAFYLCASSSLTGGTQYFGPGTRLLVL.

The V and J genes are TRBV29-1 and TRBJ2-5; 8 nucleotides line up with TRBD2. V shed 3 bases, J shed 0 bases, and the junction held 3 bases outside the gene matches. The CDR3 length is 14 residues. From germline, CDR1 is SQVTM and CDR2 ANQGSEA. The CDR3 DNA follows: TGCAGCGTTGATCTACTAGCGGACCAAGAGACCCAGTACTTC. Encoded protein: CSVDLLADQETQYF. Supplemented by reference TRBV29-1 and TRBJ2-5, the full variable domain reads SAVISQKPSRDICQRGTSLTIQCQVDSQVTMMFWYRQQPGQSLTLIATANQGSEATYESGFVIDKFPISRPNLTFSTLTVSNMSPEDSSIYLCSVDLLADQETQYFGPGTRLLVL.